One TCR beta chain is described in this entry. Treatment reported: oral pan-JAK inhibitor, 5-10 mg twice daily. This sample was taken from a study of CD8+ T cells in alopecia areata. Study context: Treated patients were dosed with oral tofacitinib, taking 5 to 10 mg twice daily.

cDNA reverse transcribed from extracted RNA served as the sequencing template. Only in-frame clones appear in the TCRdb table, and some are missing; sequencing was by immunoSEQ multiplex PCR. The table lists 150,000 to 200,000 clones, about three fifths of them singletons, with 1.3% in the top ten. Trimming left V 0 bases short and J 3 bases short, with 11 bases between. CDR1 GTSNPN and CDR2 SVGIG come from the germline V gene (reference sequence). The CDR3 contains 14 residues. This sequence joins TRBV30 and TRBJ1-1, with a possible D match to TRBD1 (5 bases). The sample here was CD4+ T cells sorted from blood, taken around week 49, from a patient treated with tofacitinib. This sequence originates from a human donor with alopecia areata. DNA of the CDR3: TGTGCCTGGAGTGTAGGGACCGTTTACACTGAAGCTTTCTTT. As protein: CAWSVGTVYTEAFF.